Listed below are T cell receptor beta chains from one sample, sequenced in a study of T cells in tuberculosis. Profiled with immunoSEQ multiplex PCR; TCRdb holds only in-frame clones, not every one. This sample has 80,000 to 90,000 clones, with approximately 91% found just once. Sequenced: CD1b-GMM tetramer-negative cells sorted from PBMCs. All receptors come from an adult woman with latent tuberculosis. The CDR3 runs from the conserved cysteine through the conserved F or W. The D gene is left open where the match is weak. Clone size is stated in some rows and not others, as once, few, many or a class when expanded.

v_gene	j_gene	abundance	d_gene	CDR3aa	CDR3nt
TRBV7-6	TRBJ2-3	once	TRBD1	CASSVSGTGYADTQYF	TGTGCCAGCAGCGTCTCCGGGACAGGGTATGCAGATACGCAGTATTTT
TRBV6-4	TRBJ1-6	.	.	CASSDREGSPLHF	TGTGCCAGCAGTGACAGGGAGGGTTCACCCCTCCACTTT
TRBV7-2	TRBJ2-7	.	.	CASTPVTGSYEQYF	TGTGCCAGCACCCCGGTGACGGGGTCCTACGAGCAGTACTTC
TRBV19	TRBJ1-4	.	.	CASSITGRPGRNEKLFF	TGTGCCAGTAGTATTACGGGTCGGCCAGGGAGGAATGAAAAACTGTTTTTT
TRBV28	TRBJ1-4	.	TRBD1	CASSYRQGIYEKLFF	TGTGCCAGCAGTTATAGACAGGGGATTTATGAAAAACTGTTTTTT
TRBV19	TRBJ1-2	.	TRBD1	CASSNLVGTGGAGYTF	TGTGCCAGTAGTAATCTTGTCGGGACAGGGGGCGCAGGCTACACCTTC
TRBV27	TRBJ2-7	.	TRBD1	CASSSPGQGFYEQYF	TGTGCCAGCAGTTCGCCGGGACAGGGCTTCTACGAGCAGTACTTC
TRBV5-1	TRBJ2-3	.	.	CASSPPFPSSGTDTQYF	TGCGCCAGCAGCCCCCCCTTCCCGTCTTCGGGCACAGATACGCAGTATTTT
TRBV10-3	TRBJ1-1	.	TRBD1	CAISEDRTGGSTEAFF	TGTGCCATCAGTGAGGATAGAACAGGGGGGAGCACTGAAGCTTTCTTT
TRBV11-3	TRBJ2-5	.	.	CASSLASQETQYF	TGTGCCAGCAGCTTAGCCTCCCAAGAGACCCAGTACTTC
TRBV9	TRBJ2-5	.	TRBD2	CASSVEGLAEGTQYF	TGTGCCAGCAGCGTAGAGGGACTAGCGGAGGGGACCCAGTACTTC
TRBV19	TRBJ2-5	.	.	CASSIGGVQETQYF	TGTGCCAGTAGTATAGGGGGGGTCCAAGAGACCCAGTACTTC
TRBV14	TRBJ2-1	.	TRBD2	CASSQKHAGGRYNEQFF	TGTGCCAGCAGCCAAAAACATGCGGGGGGCCGCTACAATGAGCAGTTCTTC
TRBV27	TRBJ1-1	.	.	CASSFLGLEGNTEAFF	TGTGCCAGCAGTTTTCTAGGTTTGGAGGGCAACACTGAAGCTTTCTTT
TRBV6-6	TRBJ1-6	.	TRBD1	CASSRGGQGDSPLHF	TGTGCCAGCAGCCGGGGCGGACAGGGCGATTCACCCCTCCACTTT
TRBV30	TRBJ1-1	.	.	CAWSPAVRVNLWTEAFF	TGTGCCTGGAGTCCCGCAGTCAGGGTCAACTTATGGACTGAAGCTTTCTTT
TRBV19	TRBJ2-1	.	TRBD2	CASSILTSGGAGNEQFF	TGTGCCAGTAGTATATTAACTAGCGGGGGGGCCGGGAATGAGCAGTTCTTC
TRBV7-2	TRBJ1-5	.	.	CASSLDSVDQPQHF	TGTGCCAGCAGCTTAGACTCGGTGGATCAGCCCCAGCATTTT
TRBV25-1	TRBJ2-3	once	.	CASSESTHFTDTQYF	TGTGCCAGCAGTGAATCTACTCACTTCACAGATACGCAGTATTTT
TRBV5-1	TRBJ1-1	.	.	CASSLNRGEAFF	TGCGCCAGCAGCTTGAATAGGGGTGAAGCTTTCTTT
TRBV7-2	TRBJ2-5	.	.	CASSLVHTGLSQETQYF	TGTGCCAGCAGCTTAGTCCACACTGGACTAAGCCAAGAGACCCAGTACTTC
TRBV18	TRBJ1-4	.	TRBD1	CASSPWIARDRGGRGEKLFF	TGTGCCAGCTCACCCTGGATTGCCAGGGACAGGGGGGGACGCGGAGAAAAACTGTTTTTT
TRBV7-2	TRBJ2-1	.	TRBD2	CASSFGRGGLDEQFF	TGTGCCAGCAGCTTTGGGCGGGGGGGCCTCGATGAGCAGTTCTTC
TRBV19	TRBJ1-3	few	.	CASTFRRERSGNTIYF	TGTGCGAGTACGTTTAGGAGGGAGAGATCTGGAAACACCATATATTTT
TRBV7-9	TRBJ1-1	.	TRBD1	CASSSWDRLNTEAFF	TGTGCCAGCAGCTCCTGGGACAGGTTGAACACTGAAGCTTTCTTT
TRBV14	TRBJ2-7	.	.	CASSQAPGHLYEQYF	TGTGCCAGCAGCCAAGCGCCAGGACATCTGTACGAGCAGTACTTC
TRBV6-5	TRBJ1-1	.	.	CASRKDRPNTEAFF	TGTGCCAGCAGGAAAGACAGACCGAACACTGAAGCTTTCTTT
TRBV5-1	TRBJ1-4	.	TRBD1	CASSLVLTSGGNEKLFF	TGCGCCAGCAGCTTGGTCCTGACGTCAGGGGGTAATGAAAAACTGTTTTTT
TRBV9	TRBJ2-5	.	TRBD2	CASSVGGGGARETQYF	TGTGCCAGCAGCGTAGGAGGCGGGGGGGCCCGGGAGACCCAGTACTTC
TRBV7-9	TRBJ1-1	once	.	CASSPISGRGAFF	TGTGCCAGCAGCCCGATTTCCGGGAGAGGGGCTTTCTTT
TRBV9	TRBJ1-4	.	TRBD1	CASSTSGGLNEKLFF	TGTGCCAGCAGCACATCAGGGGGCCTTAATGAAAAACTGTTTTTT
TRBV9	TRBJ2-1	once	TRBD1	CASSVVRTGGGLDEQFF	TGTGCCAGCAGCGTAGTCAGGACAGGGGGAGGACTAGATGAGCAGTTCTTC
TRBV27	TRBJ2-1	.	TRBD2	CATHFGTSGAEQFF	TGTGCCACCCATTTCGGGACTAGCGGTGCAGAGCAGTTCTTC
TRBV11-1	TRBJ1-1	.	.	CASSSGRGAFF	TGTGCCAGCAGCTCGGGGAGAGGAGCTTTCTTT
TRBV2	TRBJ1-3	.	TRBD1	CASSGQGARGNTIYF	TGTGCCAGCAGTGGACAGGGGGCCAGAGGAAACACCATATATTTT
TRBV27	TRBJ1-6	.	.	CASSFISTGTASYNSPLHF	TGTGCCAGCAGTTTCATAAGCACAGGAACCGCCTCCTATAATTCACCCCTCCACTTT
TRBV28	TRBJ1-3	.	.	CASSSIGGRISGNTIYF	TGTGCCAGCAGTTCTATAGGGGGACGGATCTCTGGAAACACCATATATTTT
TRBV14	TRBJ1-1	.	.	CASSSRYRVNTEAFF	TGTGCCAGCAGCTCCAGATACAGGGTGAACACTGAAGCTTTCTTT
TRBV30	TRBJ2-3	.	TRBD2	CAWSQQRGGRADTQYF	TGTGCCTGGAGTCAGCAGCGGGGGGGCCGGGCAGATACGCAGTATTTT
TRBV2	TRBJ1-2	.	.	CASSDWGRGYGYTF	TGTGCCAGCAGTGACTGGGGCAGGGGCTATGGCTACACCTTC
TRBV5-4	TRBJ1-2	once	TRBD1	CASFHSDRGVYGYTF	TGTGCCAGCTTCCACTCGGACAGGGGGGTTTATGGCTACACCTTC
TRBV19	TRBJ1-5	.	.	CASSITGSGNQPQHF	TGTGCCAGTAGTATCACAGGTTCTGGCAATCAGCCCCAGCATTTT
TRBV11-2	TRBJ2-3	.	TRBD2	CASSAPTSGVSDTQYF	TGTGCCAGCAGCGCACCAACTAGCGGTGTTTCCGATACGCAGTATTTT